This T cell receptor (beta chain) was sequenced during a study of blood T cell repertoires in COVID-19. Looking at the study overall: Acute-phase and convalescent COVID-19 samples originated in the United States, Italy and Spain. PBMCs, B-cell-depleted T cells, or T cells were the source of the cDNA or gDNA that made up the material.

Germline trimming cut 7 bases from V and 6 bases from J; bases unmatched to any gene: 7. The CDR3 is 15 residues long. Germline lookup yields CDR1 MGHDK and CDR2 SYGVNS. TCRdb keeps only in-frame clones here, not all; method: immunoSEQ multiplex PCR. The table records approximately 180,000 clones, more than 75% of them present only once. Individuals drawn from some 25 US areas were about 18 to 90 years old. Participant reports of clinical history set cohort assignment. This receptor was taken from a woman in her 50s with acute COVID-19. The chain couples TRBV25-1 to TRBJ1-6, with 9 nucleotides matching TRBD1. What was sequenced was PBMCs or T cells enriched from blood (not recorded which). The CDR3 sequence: CASTASQGANSPLHF. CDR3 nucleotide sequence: TGTGCCAGCACCGCGTCACAGGGGGCTAATTCACCCCTCCACTTT.